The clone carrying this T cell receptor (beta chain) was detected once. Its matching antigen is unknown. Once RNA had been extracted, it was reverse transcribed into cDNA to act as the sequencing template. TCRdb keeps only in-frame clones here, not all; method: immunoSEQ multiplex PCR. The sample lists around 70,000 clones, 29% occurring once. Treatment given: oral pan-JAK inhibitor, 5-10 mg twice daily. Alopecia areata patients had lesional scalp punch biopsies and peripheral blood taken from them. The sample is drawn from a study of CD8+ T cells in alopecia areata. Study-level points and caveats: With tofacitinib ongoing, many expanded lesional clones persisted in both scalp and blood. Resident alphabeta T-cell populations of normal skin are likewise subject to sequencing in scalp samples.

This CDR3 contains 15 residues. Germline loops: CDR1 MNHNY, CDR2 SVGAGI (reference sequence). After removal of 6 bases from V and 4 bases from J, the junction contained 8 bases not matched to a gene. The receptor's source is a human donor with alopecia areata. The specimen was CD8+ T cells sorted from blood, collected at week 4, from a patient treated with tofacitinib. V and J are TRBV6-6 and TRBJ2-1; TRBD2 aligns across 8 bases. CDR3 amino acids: CASRPHSGIYNEQFF. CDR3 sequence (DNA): TGTGCCAGCAGACCCCATAGCGGGATTTACAATGAGCAGTTCTTC.